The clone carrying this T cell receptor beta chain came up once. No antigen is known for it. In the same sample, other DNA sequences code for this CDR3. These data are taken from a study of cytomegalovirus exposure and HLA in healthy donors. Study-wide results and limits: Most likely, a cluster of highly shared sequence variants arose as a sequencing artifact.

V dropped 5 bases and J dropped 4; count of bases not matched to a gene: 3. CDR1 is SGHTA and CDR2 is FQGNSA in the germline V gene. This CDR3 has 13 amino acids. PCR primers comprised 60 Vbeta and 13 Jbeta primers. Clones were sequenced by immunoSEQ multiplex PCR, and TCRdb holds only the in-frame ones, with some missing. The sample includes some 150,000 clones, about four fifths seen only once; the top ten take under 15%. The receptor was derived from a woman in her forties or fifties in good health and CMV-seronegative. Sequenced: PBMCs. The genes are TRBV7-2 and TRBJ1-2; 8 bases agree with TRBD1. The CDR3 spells CASSPDRVYGYTF. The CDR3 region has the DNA TGTGCCAGCAGCCCGGACAGGGTCTATGGCTACACCTTC.